This T cell receptor beta chain appears in the sequencing data of a study of shared clonotypes between healthy human individuals. Study details: Three plates each covered CD4 naive and memory; CD8 naive two, CD8 memory one. Study-level findings and limits: The authors expected sequencing depth to affect clonotype sharing among donors.

Terminally differentiated effector memory CD45RA+ cells were excluded from the naive CD8 cells, which were CD45RO-negative and positively selected for CCR7. Comment on this clone: Its target is unknown. The identical CDR3 is also encoded by other nucleotide sequences in the sample.

Several immunoSEQ 96-well plates shared each subset's DNA, each plate a replicate. Study processing details: ImmunoSEQ gave junction-only sequences without quality scores, so filtering differed. TCRdb's copy holds only in-frame clones and misses some; the assay was immunoSEQ multiplex PCR. V, J and clone size are those of that table, while D and trimming were read from the DNA. Of about 2 million clones in the sample, about 95% were seen once. The CDR3 is 15 amino acids. Between the trimmed V and J ends, which lost 0 bases and 0 bases, there was a span of 8 bases. Germline assignment: CDR1 LGHNA and CDR2 YNFKEQ.

The TCR originated in a young man in good health. Specimen: naive CD8+ T cells sorted from blood. The chain is built from TRBV4-2 and TRBJ1-1; no clear D. For the CDR3, the DNA is TGTGCCAGCAGCCAAGAGGAGGGTTTGAACACTGAAGCTTTCTTT. Protein sequence: CASSQEEGLNTEAFF.